This T cell receptor (beta chain) was recorded in a study of T cell responses to AZD1222 COVID-19 vaccine. Concerning this clone itself: Its antigen remains unknown.

Study-level results: The donor cohort was predominantly white British with a female majority, and clonal diversity may have been underestimated.

J was trimmed by 0 bases and V by 5 bases; bases with no gene match: 18. Germline CDR1 reads MNHNY; CDR2 reads SVGAGI (reference sequence). The CDR3 contains 21 residues. Assay: immunoSEQ multiplex PCR; the TCRdb copy retains only in-frame clones and omits some. There are some 120,000 clones in the sample; approximately 83% occur only once, and about 1.6% lies in the top ten. The rearrangement uses TRBV6-6 and TRBJ2-1; 11 nucleotides agree with TRBD2. This specimen was peripheral blood, taken on day 0 of AZD1222 vaccination. The origin of this receptor is an adult in good health. The CDR3 loop is CASSLQQPGLAEASSYNEQFF. The CDR3 region has the DNA TGTGCCAGCAGTCTGCAACAACCGGGACTAGCGGAGGCGAGCTCCTACAATGAGCAGTTCTTC.